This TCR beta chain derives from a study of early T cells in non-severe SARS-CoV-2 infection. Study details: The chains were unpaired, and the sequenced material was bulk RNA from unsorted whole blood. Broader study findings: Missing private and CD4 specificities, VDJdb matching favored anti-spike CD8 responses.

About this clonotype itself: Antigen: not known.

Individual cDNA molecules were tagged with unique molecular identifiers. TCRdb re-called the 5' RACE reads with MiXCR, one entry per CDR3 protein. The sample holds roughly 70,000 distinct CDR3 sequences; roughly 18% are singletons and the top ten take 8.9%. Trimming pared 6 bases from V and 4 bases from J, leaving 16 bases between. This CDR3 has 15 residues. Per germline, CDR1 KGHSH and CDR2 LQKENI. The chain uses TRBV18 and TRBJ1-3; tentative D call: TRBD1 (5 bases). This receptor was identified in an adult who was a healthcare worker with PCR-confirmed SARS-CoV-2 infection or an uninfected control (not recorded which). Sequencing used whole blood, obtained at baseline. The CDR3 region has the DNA TGTGCCAGCTCGCCTTCCGGGACGATAGGAAACACCATATATTTT. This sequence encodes CASSPSGTIGNTIYF.